This T cell receptor beta chain was identified in a study of cytomegalovirus exposure and HLA in healthy donors. Notes on the study in general: CMV antigen specificity of a few CMV-associated chains was confirmed in vitro.

The germline gives CDR1 SGHRS, CDR2 YFSETQ. This CDR3 has 16 residues. J lost 5 bases, V lost 0 bases, and 4 bases had no gene match. This clone was counted a single time. Its antigen is not identified. Primers included in the PCR were 60 Vbeta and 13 Jbeta primers. Sequencing used immunoSEQ multiplex PCR; TCRdb keeps in-frame clones, though not all of them. The sample lists about 160,000 clones, nearly 80% occurring once. This clonotype was sampled from a woman aged 40 to 55 in good health and CMV-seronegative. Sequenced material: PBMCs. The chain combines TRBV5-1 with TRBJ2-1, with 11 bases that match TRBD2. The CDR3 DNA sequence: TGCGCCAGCAGCTTGGGAACTAGCGGGAGAAACAATGAGCAGTTCTTC. It translates to CASSLGTSGRNNEQFF.